What follows is one TCR beta chain and its context. In the source study's methods: From reference gene primer amplification, estimates of nucleated cell counts were derived. Clones were sequenced by immunoSEQ multiplex PCR, and TCRdb holds only the in-frame ones, with some missing. For V, J and clone size, that table is used; D and trimming come from the DNA. The sample lists about 120,000 clones; 75% to 90% were seen once. These data belong to a study of blood T cell repertoires in COVID-19. The overall study: Specimens from acute and convalescent COVID-19 originated in the United States, Italy and Spain.

Germline loops: CDR1 MDHEN, CDR2 SYDVKM. The CDR3 has 8 amino acids. Material: peripheral blood. This TCR was recovered from a man aged 70 or older with acute or convalescent COVID-19. The genes are TRBV28 and TRBJ1-3; no reliable D call. The CDR3 reads CLVGTIYF. The DNA for the CDR3 is TGTCTGGTCGGCACCATATATTTT.